This is a list of T cell receptor delta chains from one sample in a study of Vδ1+ human thymocytes. TCRdb redid clone calling on the multiplex PCR reads using CATT. Of about 25,000 delta-chain clones in the sample, around 7.4% were seen once. Sequenced material: Vdelta1+ gamma-delta thymocytes from the thymus. Source of these receptors: a girl less than two years old who had congenital heart surgery. CDR3s include the opening cysteine and the closing phenylalanine or tryptophan. The D gene is left open where the match is weak. For some rows the clone size is stated as once, few or many, or as a class when expanded; others skip it.

size: .
V: TRDV1
D: TRDD3
J: TRDJ1
CDR3: CALGPDKLGITDKLIF
DNA: TGTGCTCTTGGGCCGGACAAACTGGGGATTACCGATAAACTCATCTTT

size: .
V: TRDV1
D: TRDD3
J: TRDJ1
CDR3: CALGELSFLPVLGDTSPDKLIF
DNA: TGTGCTCTTGGGGAACTCTCCTTCCTACCTGTACTGGGGGATACTAGCCCCGATAAACTCATCTTT

size: .
V: TRDV1
D: TRDD3
J: TRDJ1
CDR3: CALGERLEDWGIKDPTDKLIF
DNA: TGTGCTCTTGGGGAACGTCTAGAGGACTGGGGGATCAAGGACCCCACCGATAAACTCATCTTT

size: few
V: TRDV1
D: TRDD3
J: TRDJ1
CDR3: CALGAGVLGDTVKLIF
DNA: TGTGCTCTTGGGGCCGGGGTTTTGGGGGATACCGTGAAACTCATCTTT

size: few
V: TRDV1
D: TRDD3
J: TRDJ1
CDR3: CALGVLLPDWGIMPRNTDKLIF
DNA: TGTGCTCTTGGGGTCCTACTTCCTGACTGGGGGATAATGCCTCGGAACACCGATAAACTCATCTTC

size: .
V: TRDV1
D: TRDD3
J: TRDJ1
CDR3: CALGDPPGGGSSDKLIF
DNA: TGTGCTCTTGGGGATCCACCTGGGGGGGGATCTAGCGATAAACTCATCTTT

size: .
V: TRDV1
D: TRDD2
J: TRDJ1
CDR3: CALGGPNPFLPKPPYTDKLIF
DNA: TGTGCTCTTGGGGGACCAAACCCATTCCTACCCAAACCCCCGTACACCGATAAACTCATCTTT

size: few
V: TRDV1
D: TRDD3
J: TRDJ1
CDR3: CALGEPPTTASILGDSKLIF
DNA: TGTGCTCTTGGGGAACCCCCCACTACAGCTTCGATACTGGGGGACTCCAAACTCATCTTT

size: .
V: TRDV1
D: .
J: TRDJ1
CDR3: CALGELSGFNTDKLIF
DNA: TGTGCTCTTGGGGAACTATCCGGGTTCAACACCGATAAACTCATCTTT

size: .
V: TRDV1
D: TRDD3
J: TRDJ1
CDR3: CALGEGFLAHRGGGYAWGDKLIF
DNA: TGTGCTCTTGGGGAAGGGTTCCTAGCCCACCGAGGTGGGGGATACGCGTGGGGCGATAAACTCATCTTT

size: few
V: TRDV1
D: .
J: TRDJ1
CDR3: CALGESRPFYIYTDKLIF
DNA: TGTGCTCTTGGGGAATCGCGGCCCTTTTACATATACACCGATAAACTCATCTTT

size: few
V: TRDV1
D: TRDD3
J: TRDJ1
CDR3: CALGELAVSTDGGHKAYTDKLIF
DNA: TGTGCTCTTGGGGAACTAGCGGTTTCTACGGATGGGGGACACAAGGCGTACACCGATAAACTCATCTTT

size: .
V: TRDV1
D: TRDD3
J: TRDJ1
CDR3: CALGEPPKGVAGDSTAANKLIF
DNA: TGTGCTCTTGGGGAACCTCCCAAGGGGGTTGCGGGGGATTCAACGGCCGCTAATAAACTCATCTTT

size: few
V: TRDV1
D: .
J: TRDJ1
CDR3: CALGRPRNMGTRRYTDKLIF
DNA: TGTGCTCTTGGGCGCCCTCGTAACATGGGGACGCGCAGGTACACCGATAAACTCATCTTT

size: few
V: TRDV1
D: TRDD3
J: TRDJ1
CDR3: CALGEGLGGLPESSTGGYGPQPYTDKLIF
DNA: TGTGCTCTTGGGGAAGGATTAGGAGGACTTCCCGAAAGTTCTACTGGGGGATACGGGCCTCAACCTTACACCGATAAACTCATCTTT

size: .
V: TRDV1
D: .
J: TRDJ1
CDR3: CALGERAFLTYWVAYTDKLIF
DNA: TGTGCTCTTGGGGAGCGGGCCTTCCTGACCTACTGGGTTGCGTACACCGATAAACTCATCTTT

size: .
V: TRDV1
D: .
J: TRDJ1
CDR3: CALGRGWWSYTDKLIF
DNA: TGTGCTCTTGGGCGAGGATGGTGGAGCTACACCGATAAACTCATCTTT

size: .
V: TRDV1
D: TRDD2
J: TRDJ1
CDR3: CALVRTLPTHYTDRLIF
DNA: TGTGCTCTTGTTAGAACCCTTCCTACTCATTACACCGATAGACTCATCTTT

size: .
V: TRDV1
D: TRDD3
J: TRDJ1
CDR3: CALGERVFYWGTGYTDKLIF
DNA: TGTGCTCTTGGGGAACGGGTATTTTACTGGGGGACGGGATACACCGATAAACTCATCTTT

size: few
V: TRDV2
D: TRDD3
J: TRDJ1
CDR3: CAWETVLGDTPYIDKLIF
DNA: TGTGCCTGGGAAACTGTACTGGGGGATACGCCGTACATCGATAAACTCATCTTT

size: .
V: TRDV1
D: TRDD3
J: TRDJ1
CDR3: CALGELSALPYLLGVINTDKLIF
DNA: TGTGCTCTTGGGGAACTCTCGGCCCTCCCTTACTTACTGGGGGTTATAAACACCGATAAACTCATCTTT

size: .
V: TRDV1
D: .
J: TRDJ1
CDR3: CALGELYKERMYTDKLIF
DNA: TGTGCTCTTGGGGAACTGTATAAGGAACGGATGTACACCGATAAACTCATCTTT

size: .
V: TRDV1
D: .
J: TRDJ1
CDR3: CALGESILNTDKLIF
DNA: TGTGCTCTTGGGGAATCAATCCTAAACACCGATAAACTCATCTTT

size: .
V: TRDV1
D: TRDD3
J: TRDJ1
CDR3: CALGELSTTGGYAEPDKLIF
DNA: TGTGCTCTTGGGGAACTCTCGACTACTGGGGGATATGCCGAGCCCGATAAACTCATCTTT

size: .
V: TRDV1
D: .
J: TRDJ1
CDR3: CALGEPAVPAKADKLIF
DNA: TGTGCTCTTGGGGAACCCGCCGTCCCGGCTAAGGCTGATAAACTCATCTTT

size: few
V: TRDV1
D: TRDD3
J: TRDJ1
CDR3: CALGEGSTSGGSRGLIF
DNA: TGTGCTCTTGGGGAAGGGTCAACCTCTGGGGGGTCGAGGGGACTCATCTTT

size: .
V: TRDV2
D: TRDD3
J: TRDJ1
CDR3: CACDPGRTGGETKLIF
DNA: TGTGCCTGTGACCCTGGCCGAACTGGGGGAGAGACGAAACTCATCTTT

size: .
V: TRDV1
D: TRDD3
J: TRDJ1
CDR3: CALGELPYERQGTGGRLLASDKLIF
DNA: TGTGCTCTTGGGGAACTTCCCTACGAGAGGCAGGGGACTGGGGGAAGGCTACTGGCCTCCGATAAACTCATCTTT

size: few
V: TRDV1
D: TRDD3
J: TRDJ1
CDR3: CALGEGTDPRGDTKRSTDKLIF
DNA: TGTGCTCTTGGGGAAGGTACCGACCCACGAGGGGATACAAAACGTAGCACCGATAAACTCATCTTT

size: few
V: TRDV1
D: .
J: TRDJ1
CDR3: CALGEVLRKYGDKLIF
DNA: TGTGCTCTTGGGGAAGTTCTACGGAAGTACGGGGATAAACTCATCTTT

size: .
V: TRDV1
D: TRDD3
J: TRDJ1
CDR3: CALGEPCLLGDTKYTDKLIF
DNA: TGTGCTCTTGGGGAACCTTGCCTACTGGGGGATACGAAGTACACCGATAAACTCATCTTT

size: few
V: TRDV1
D: .
J: TRDJ1
CDR3: CALGELRQVLRVFIDKLIF
DNA: TGTGCTCTTGGGGAACTCCGACAGGTCCTCCGGGTATTTATCGATAAACTCATCTTT

size: few
V: TRDV1
D: TRDD3
J: TRDJ1
CDR3: CALGNPCAFSPLGTCPPLGKLIF
DNA: TGTGCTCTTGGGAATCCCTGCGCCTTCTCCCCACTGGGGACTTGTCCCCCACTAGGTAAACTCATCTTT

size: few
V: TRDV1
D: TRDD3
J: TRDJ1
CDR3: CALGDLICEGIAKRICTDKLIF
DNA: TGTGCTCTTGGGGACCTAATATGCGAGGGGATAGCTAAAAGAATATGCACCGATAAACTCATCTTT

size: .
V: TRDV1
D: TRDD3
J: TRDJ1
CDR3: CALGGPSYWGINKLIF
DNA: TGTGCTCTTGGGGGTCCCTCTTACTGGGGGATAAATAAACTCATCTTT

size: few
V: TRDV1
D: .
J: TRDJ1
CDR3: CALGEELGADKLIF
DNA: TGTGCTCTTGGGGAGGAACTGGGAGCCGATAAACTCATCTTT

size: few
V: TRDV1
D: TRDD3
J: TRDJ1
CDR3: CALGPPVVLQSPHWGIQDTDKLIF
DNA: TGTGCTCTTGGGCCCCCGGTAGTCCTTCAATCTCCCCACTGGGGGATACAGGACACCGATAAACTCATCTTT

size: few
V: TRDV1
D: .
J: TRDJ1
CDR3: CALGGPRGWGPHTDKLIF
DNA: TGTGCTCTTGGGGGACCTCGCGGGTGGGGGCCTCACACCGATAAACTCATCTTT

size: .
V: TRDV1
D: .
J: TRDJ1
CDR3: CALGSPAISEILAYTDKLIF
DNA: TGTGCTCTTGGGTCTCCTGCTATCTCGGAGATACTGGCGTACACCGATAAACTCATCTTT

size: few
V: TRDV1
D: TRDD3
J: TRDJ1
CDR3: CALGEGSQRGDSNSYTDKLIF
DNA: TGTGCTCTTGGGGAAGGGTCTCAGAGGGGGGATAGCAATTCGTACACCGATAAACTCATCTTT

size: .
V: TRDV1
D: .
J: TRDJ1
CDR3: CALGEPGSFCSSPDDSRGVTDKLIF
DNA: TGTGCTCTTGGGGAACCGGGATCCTTCTGCAGTTCACCAGACGACTCACGGGGCGTAACCGATAAACTCATCTTT

size: few
V: TRDV1
D: TRDD3
J: TRDJ1
CDR3: CALGEPPRDTTDKLIF
DNA: TGTGCTCTTGGGGAACCCCCGAGGGATACAACCGATAAACTCATCTTT

size: .
V: TRDV1
D: .
J: TRDJ1
CDR3: CALGEEGPHGYADKLIF
DNA: TGTGCTCTTGGGGAAGAGGGTCCCCACGGGTACGCCGATAAACTCATCTTT

size: .
V: TRDV2
D: .
J: TRDJ1
CDR3: CACDTRLMETQDKLIF
DNA: TGTGCCTGTGACACGCGTTTGATGGAGACTCAAGATAAACTCATCTTT

size: .
V: TRDV1
D: TRDD3
J: TRDJ1
CDR3: CALGEVRKRGIRLRRDKLIF
DNA: TGTGCTCTTGGGGAAGTTCGGAAACGGGGGATACGGCTTAGGCGTGATAAACTCATCTTT

size: few
V: TRDV1
D: .
J: TRDJ1
CDR3: CARGELTPDMTPIMTDKLIF
DNA: TGTGCTCGTGGGGAACTAACCCCGGATATGACCCCTATAATGACCGATAAACTCATCTTT

size: few
V: TRDV1
D: .
J: TRDJ1
CDR3: CALGGPGPFPLPPYWDTDKHIF
DNA: TGTGCTCTTGGGGGACCGGGGCCATTCCCCCTTCCTCCGTACTGGGACACCGATAAACACATCTTT

size: .
V: TRDV1
D: .
J: TRDJ1
CDR3: CALGEGSSPMTDSKGYTDKPIF
DNA: TGTGCTCTTGGGGAGGGCTCTTCCCCAATGACTGACAGCAAAGGGTACACCGATAAACCCATCTTT

size: few
V: TRDV1
D: .
J: TRDJ1
CDR3: CALGDVTIGPVGPRGTDKLIF
DNA: TGTGCTCTTGGGGATGTGACGATCGGTCCCGTGGGCCCTAGGGGAACCGATAAACTCATCTTT

size: .
V: TRDV1
D: .
J: TRDJ1
CDR3: CALGELGYPLEYTDKLIF
DNA: TGTGCTCTTGGGGAACTGGGGTATCCCCTTGAGTACACCGATAAACTCATCTTT

size: .
V: TRDV1
D: .
J: TRDJ1
CDR3: CALGELGPSEPLLGLIF
DNA: TGTGCTCTTGGGGAACTAGGACCTTCCGAACCGTTATTAGGGCTCATCTTT

size: .
V: TRDV1
D: TRDD2
J: TRDJ1
CDR3: CALGVTSYGWGAYTDKLIF
DNA: TGTGCTCTTGGGGTAACTTCCTACGGGTGGGGCGCGTACACCGATAAACTCATCTTT

size: few
V: TRAV29/DV5
D: TRDD2
J: TRDJ1
CDR3: CAARSSYDSWDGDYTDKLIF
DNA: TGTGCAGCAAGATCTTCCTACGATAGCTGGGATGGGGATTACACCGATAAACTCATCTTT

size: .
V: TRDV1
D: .
J: TRDJ1
CDR3: CALGELIPTWDPRPTDKLIF
DNA: TGTGCTCTTGGGGAATTGATACCTACGTGGGATCCCCGCCCCACCGATAAACTCATCTTT

size: .
V: TRDV1
D: .
J: TRDJ1
CDR3: CALGEPPGRGHTTTDKLIF
DNA: TGTGCTCTTGGGGAACCCCCCGGGAGGGGGCACACCACCACCGATAAACTCATCTTT

size: few
V: TRDV1
D: .
J: TRDJ1
CDR3: CALGEILGWLIF
DNA: TGTGCTCTTGGGGAAATTTTAGGGTGGCTCATCTTT